The 17 T cell receptor beta chains in this list originate from one sample, sequenced in a study of beta chain features in type 1 diabetes. What was sequenced were expressed TCRB transcripts, since all of the isolated RNA had been reverse transcribed. Measured with immunoSEQ multiplex PCR; TCRdb has only the in-frame clones, and not every one. In the table there are about 370,000 clones, approximately 16% of which are singletons. The source material was naive CD4+ T cells from blood. Receptors originate from a woman between 18 and 30 years old in good health.

This clone was seen a handful of times. J is TRBJ2-7 and V is TRBV6-5; D unresolved. The CDR3 consists of 13 residues. Germline values: CDR1 MNHEY, CDR2 SVGAGI. Trimming took off 6 bases at V and 5 bases at J, with 14 bases between the two ends. The CDR3 DNA reads TGTGCCAGCAGCCCCCGAGTGATGGACGAGCAGTACTTC. Protein sequence: CASSPRVMDEQYF.

This clone came up a few times. The V and J genes are TRBV19 and TRBJ2-1; 7 bases are a match to TRBD1. The germline V gene has CDR1 LNHDA and CDR2 SQIVND (reference sequence). This CDR3 contains 15 residues. V lost 10 bases, J lost 0 bases, and 9 bases stayed unmatched. The CDR3 loop reads CATRTGESSYNEQFF. The CDR3 DNA is TGTGCCACTAGGACAGGCGAGAGCTCCTACAATGAGCAGTTCTTC.

This chain uses TRBV7-9 with TRBJ2-3; D unclear. The CDR3 is 12 residues long. Per germline, CDR1 SEHNR and CDR2 FQNEAQ (reference sequence). The V end lost 8 bases, the J end lost 4 bases, and 10 bases lay between the germline ends. CDR3 nucleotides: TGTGCCAGCGATACAGACCCAGATACGCAGTATTTT. Its translation: CASDTDPDTQYF.

The rearrangement links TRBV6-5 to TRBJ2-5; 7 bases align to TRBD2. From germline, CDR1 is MNHEY and CDR2 SVGAGI. J gave up 4 bases and V 6 bases, and 11 bases lay outside the gene matches. The CDR3 loop spans 15 amino acids. For the CDR3, the DNA is TGTGCCAGCAGCCGATCGGGAGGCGGAGGAGAGACCCAGTACTTC. The encoded protein is CASSRSGGGGETQYF.

In its sample, this clone was seen a few times. This chain joins TRBV6-5 and TRBJ1-2; tentatively, D is TRBD1 (5 bases). Germline V CDR1 and CDR2: MNHEY, SVGAGI. Trimming took off 6 bases at V and 0 bases at J, with 11 bases between the two ends. The CDR3 contains 14 residues. CDR3 DNA: TGTGCCAGCAGAAGGACACCGACTAACTATGGCTACACCTTC. It is translated as CASRRTPTNYGYTF.

A few counts support this clone. The chain uses TRBV5-1 and TRBJ2-5, with 8 nucleotides matching TRBD2. After removal of 4 bases from V and 5 bases from J, the junction contained 10 bases not matched to a gene. The germline V gene encodes CDR1 SGHRS and CDR2 YFSETQ. The CDR3 loop spans 15 amino acids. This chain's CDR3 is CASSISGIAAETQYF. CDR3 bases: TGCGCCAGCAGCATTAGCGGGATAGCGGCGGAGACCCAGTACTTC.

The chain couples TRBV28 to TRBJ1-4, with D unclear. Looked up from germline, CDR1 is MDHEN and CDR2 is SYDVKM. Trimming cost V 3 bases and J 7 bases, with 9 bases left between them. The CDR3 covers 13 residues. CDR3 nucleotide sequence: TGTGCCAGCAGTTTTGGGCTGACTGAAAAACTGTTTTTT. Amino acid sequence: CASSFGLTEKLFF. Full variable domain (missing parts from reference TRBV28 and TRBJ1-4): DVKVTQSSRYLVKRTGEKVFLECVQDMDHENMFWYRQDPGLGLRLIYFSYDVKMKEKGDIPEGYSVSREKKERFSLILESASTNQTSMYLCASSFGLTEKLFFGSGTQLSVL.

This clone occurred a few times. The chain joins TRBV7-2 to TRBJ2-1, with D possibly matching TRBD2 (5 bases). Germline-derived CDR1 and CDR2 are SGHTA and FQGNSA. The V end was cut by 5 bases, the J end by 4 bases, with 15 bases between. The CDR3 is 15 residues long. This CDR3 reads CASSTRLGGYNEQFF. The CDR3 DNA reads TGTGCCAGCAGCACCCGTTTAGGCGGGTACAATGAGCAGTTCTTC.

This clone occurred a few times. V usage is TRBV7-9 and J usage is TRBJ2-7; TRBD1 matches 9 bases. The CDR3 loop spans 13 amino acids. Germline values: CDR1 SEHNR, CDR2 FQNEAQ (reference sequence). Germline trimming cut 10 bases from V and 6 bases from J; bases unmatched to any gene: 10. CDR3: CAIRRDRVGEQYF. CDR3 sequence (DNA): TGTGCCATCCGCCGGGACAGGGTGGGCGAGCAGTACTTC.

This clone was detected only a few times. The chain joins TRBV5-1 to TRBJ2-5; perhaps TRBD1 as D (7 bases). The CDR3 loop spans 16 amino acids. The V end was cut by 4 bases, the J end by 4 bases, with 20 bases between. Germline V gene sequence: CDR1 SGHRS, CDR2 YFSETQ. CDR3 in DNA: TGCGCCAGCAGCCGCGGGGACCCTTCAGGGGGAGAGACCCAGTACTTC. Protein: CASSRGDPSGGETQYF.

This clone was detected only a few times. J is TRBJ1-2 and V is TRBV30; a weak D match, TRBD1 (6 bases). The germline CDR1 and CDR2 sequences are GTSNPN and SVGIG (reference sequence). The V and J ends lost 0 bases and 4 bases respectively, with 12 bases between them. This CDR3 spans 14 amino acids. The CDR3, as DNA: TGTGCCTGGAGTGTAAACAGGGCTACCTATGGCTACACCTTC. Protein: CAWSVNRATYGYTF.

This clone was observed a handful of times. J is TRBJ2-3 and V is TRBV28; D not resolved. Germline V gene data show CDR1 as MDHEN and CDR2 as SYDVKM. V lost 5 bases and J 8 bases, leaving 5 bases between the germline ends. The CDR3 has 10 residues. The CDR3 reads CASSHVTQYF. The DNA of the CDR3 is TGTGCCAGCAGTCATGTTACGCAGTATTTT.

There are a few counts of this clone. The chain is built from TRBV28 and TRBJ2-7; TRBD2 matches 8 bases. There are 14 residues in the CDR3. Germline assignment: CDR1 MDHEN and CDR2 SYDVKM. Trimming removed 8 bases from V and 3 bases from J; junction bases left unmatched: 9. CDR3 DNA sequence: TGTGCCAGCGGAATTAGCGGGAACCTCTACGAGCAGTACTTC. It is translated as CASGISGNLYEQYF. Full variable domain (missing parts from reference TRBV28 and TRBJ2-7): DVKVTQSSRYLVKRTGEKVFLECVQDMDHENMFWYRQDPGLGLRLIYFSYDVKMKEKGDIPEGYSVSREKKERFSLILESASTNQTSMYLCASGISGNLYEQYFGPGTRLTVT.

V usage is TRBV6-5 and J usage is TRBJ1-1; TRBD1 matches 8 bases. The CDR3 contains 14 residues. Germline CDR1 reads MNHEY; CDR2 reads SVGAGI. Losses at the gene ends were 7 bases for V and 5 bases for J; bases not matched to a gene: 9. CDR3 in DNA: TGTGCCAGCACGCTGAGGACAGGGCGGACTGAAGCTTTCTTT. Protein product: CASTLRTGRTEAFF.

This clone was observed a handful of times. V is TRBV30 and J is TRBJ1-6, with D possibly TRBD1 on 5 matching bases. V shed 1 base and J shed 4 bases, with 14 bases lying between them. This CDR3 has 16 amino acids. The germline V gene has CDR1 GTSNPN and CDR2 SVGIG (reference sequence). The CDR3 sequence is CAWSGGASKYNSPLHF. CDR3 nucleotides: TGTGCCTGGAGTGGCGGGGCATCTAAGTATAATTCACCCCTCCACTTT.

The sample holds a few counts of this clone. This chain joins TRBV21-1 and TRBJ2-3; the listed D gene, TRBD2, was not tested against the DNA. TRBV21-1 corresponds to a pseudogene. This CDR3 has 13 residues. The CDR3 loop reads CASSTTSTDTQYF. The CDR3 nucleotides are TGTGCCAGCAGCACAACTAGCACAGATACGCAGTATTTT.

The chain uses TRBV5-1 and TRBJ2-5; 9 bases agree with TRBD1. CDR1 is SGHRS, CDR2 YFSETQ, per germline. CDR3 length: 14 residues. Trimming took 5 bases from V and 2 from J; bases not matched to a gene: 4. The CDR3 spells CASRAGQGQETQYF. The CDR3 DNA reads TGCGCCAGCAGAGCGGGACAGGGACAAGAGACCCAGTACTTC. Together with reference TRBV5-1 and TRBJ2-5, the CDR3 gives the full variable domain: KAGVTQTPRYLIKTRGQQVTLSCSPISGHRSVSWYQQTPGQGLQFLFEYFSETQRNKGNFPGRFSGRQFSNSRSEMNVSTLELGDSALYLCASRAGQGQETQYFGPGTRLLVL.